This T cell receptor beta chain was documented in a study of CD8+CD57+ T cells in acquired aplastic anemia. Genomic DNA acted as the template from which TCR beta VDJ combination and CDR3 sequence profiling were carried out. TCRdb ran MiXCR on the reads and lists one entry per CDR3 protein. The data hold 150,000 to 200,000 distinct CDR3 sequences, with roughly 47% observed a single time. Source material: sorted CD4+, CD8+, or CD8+CD57+ T cells (not recorded which) from PBMCs. The sequence was obtained from a human donor in good health.

Here the CDR3 reads CASRKTSGGITDTQYF. The CDR3 DNA reads as TGTGCCAGCAGAAAGACTAGCGGGGGGATCACAGATACGCAGTATTTT. The gene calls are TRBV12-3 or TRBV12-4 and TRBJ2-3; TRBD2 matches at 13 bases. Trimming cost V 6 bases and J 2 bases; bases outside gene matches: 5. The CDR3 contains 16 residues.